The 8 T cell receptor beta chains given below trace back to one sample, sequenced in a study of blood T cell repertoires in COVID-19 (dated by TCRdb to 2019 to 2021). The library was made by the immunoSEQ multiplex PCR assay. Not all clones reach the TCRdb copy of this immuneACCESS table, which keeps in-frame sequences only. Checked studies attribute under half of the gap to unresolved V genes and leave the rest unexplained. A total of about 230,000 clones appear in this sample, 85% to 90% of them only once. Of the sample, around 10% is held by the ten largest clones. Input material: peripheral blood. Receptors originate from a man in his forties or fifties with COVID-19, enrolled during active disease.

This clone appeared a single time. Other DNA sequences in this specimen translate into the identical CDR3. The chain carries TRBV7-3 and TRBJ1-1, with D hard to call. Germline CDR1 reads SGHTA; CDR2 reads FQGTGA. The CDR3 has 13 amino acids. Trimming took off 0 bases at V and 1 base at J, with 3 bases between the two ends. The CDR3 sequence: CASSLTRNTEAFF. The CDR3 nucleotides are TGTGCCAGCAGCTTAACCCGGAACACTGAAGCTTTCTTT.

J is TRBJ1-5 and V is TRBV5-5, with D tentatively TRBD1 (5 bases). CDR3 length equals 15 residues. Germline CDR1 and CDR2: SGHKS and YYEKEE (reference sequence). V gave up 2 bases and J gave up 7 bases, with 16 bases separating them. CDR3: CASSFGPRVDQPQHF. The CDR3 DNA follows: TGTGCCAGCAGCTTTGGCCCCAGGGTTGACCAGCCCCAGCATTTT. Filled out from reference TRBV5-5 and TRBJ1-5, the complete variable domain reads DAGVTQSPTHLIKTRGQQVTLRCSPISGHKSVSWYQQVLGQGPQFIFQYYEKEERGRGNFPDRFSARQFPNYSSELNVNALLLGDSALYLCASSFGPRVDQPQHFGDGTRLSIL.

This chain joins TRBV6-4 and TRBJ2-6; D unclear. The V gene lost 5 bases and the J gene lost 0 bases, with 5 bases spanning the gap. CDR3 length equals 14 residues. Germline CDR1 is MRHNA and CDR2 is SNTAGT. DNA for the CDR3: TGTGCCAGCAGTCCCTCCTCTGGGGCCAACGTCCTGACTTTC. Amino acids: CASSPSSGANVLTF.

The chain joins TRBV6-6 to TRBJ2-1; D is possibly TRBD1 (6 bases). The V and J ends lost 2 bases and 3 bases respectively, with 14 bases between them. The CDR3 contains 16 residues. Germline values: CDR1 MNHNY, CDR2 SVGAGI (reference sequence). The DNA of the CDR3 is TGTGCCAGCAGTTACGTCAGGGGTCGGGTCTACAATGAGCAGTTCTTC. It is translated as CASSYVRGRVYNEQFF.

This chain joins TRBV7-9 and TRBJ2-1; TRBD1 aligns across 7 bases. The CDR3 has 14 residues. With 6 bases clipped from V and 4 bases from J, the junction kept 6 bases outside the gene matches. Germline V CDR1 and CDR2: SEHNR, FQNEAQ (reference sequence). The CDR3 protein is CASSQGGAYNEQFF. The CDR3 DNA sequence: TGTGCCAGCAGTCAAGGGGGCGCGTACAATGAGCAGTTCTTC.

This clone has only one observation. The CDR3 reads CASSKNRGQETQYF. CDR3 in DNA: TGCGCCAGCAGCAAAAACAGGGGTCAAGAGACCCAGTACTTC. The chain carries TRBV5-1 and TRBJ2-5, with 7 bases matching TRBD1. The CDR3 is 14 amino acids. Germline CDR1 is SGHRS and CDR2 is YFSETQ. The J segment lost 2 bases and the V segment lost 4 bases, leaving 5 bases of the junction unmatched.

The chain couples TRBV29-1 to TRBJ2-1; D is possibly TRBD2 (6 bases). Germline V gene sequence: CDR1 SQVTM, CDR2 ANQGSEA. The CDR3 consists of 16 residues. With 3 bases removed from V and 6 bases from J, the gap between germline ends came to 21 bases. CDR3 DNA sequence: TGCAGCGTTGACCGCCCCGCAGTCAGGAGGGTCAATGAGCAGTTCTTC. Encoded protein: CSVDRPAVRRVNEQFF.

The V call is TRBV7-3, the J call TRBJ2-2, with a possible D match to TRBD2 (6 bases). CDR1 is SGHTA and CDR2 is FQGTGA in the germline V gene. Trimming took off 5 bases at V and 6 bases at J, with 10 bases between the two ends. This CDR3 contains 13 residues. The CDR3 protein is CASSLSGAGELFF. The CDR3 DNA is TGTGCCAGCAGCCTGTCGGGGGCCGGGGAGCTGTTTTTT.